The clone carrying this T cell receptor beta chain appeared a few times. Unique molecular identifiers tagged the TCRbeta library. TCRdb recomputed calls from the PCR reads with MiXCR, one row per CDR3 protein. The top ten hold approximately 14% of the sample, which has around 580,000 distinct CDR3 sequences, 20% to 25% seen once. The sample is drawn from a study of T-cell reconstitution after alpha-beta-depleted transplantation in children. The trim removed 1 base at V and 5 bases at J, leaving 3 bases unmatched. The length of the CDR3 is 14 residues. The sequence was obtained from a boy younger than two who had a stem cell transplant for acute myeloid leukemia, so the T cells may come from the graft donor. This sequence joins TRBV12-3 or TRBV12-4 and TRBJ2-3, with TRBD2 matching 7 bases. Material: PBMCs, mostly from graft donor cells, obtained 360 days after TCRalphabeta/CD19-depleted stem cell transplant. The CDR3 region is CASSLVSSGDTQYF. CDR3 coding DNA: TGTGCCAGCAGTTTAGTCTCTAGCGGAGATACGCAGTATTTT.